The clone carrying this T cell receptor beta chain was detected ten times or more. No antigen is known for it. Every patient had bone marrow sampled while the disease was active. The source of the sample is a study of read filtering for tumor transcriptome and immune sequencing. Study-wide results and caveats: IR-seq captured clonotypes deeper and more reliably than RNA-seq.

Trimming removed 5 bases at V and 1 base at J, with 14 bases between. Germline V gene data show CDR1 as SGHAT and CDR2 as FQNNGV. This CDR3 has 16 amino acids. From about 400 ng of RNA, a library with molecular barcoded alpha/delta and beta/gamma adaptors was made. TCRdb independently ran MiXCR on the reads; one entry per CDR3 protein. The repertoire holds 75,000 to 90,000 distinct CDR3 sequences, with roughly an eighth as singletons. This clonotype originated in a donor at least 40 years old with multiple myeloma. The gene calls are TRBV11-2 and TRBJ2-2, with a possible D match to TRBD1 (5 bases). The sequenced material came from a population of CD138-negative cells sorted from bone marrow. Written as DNA, the CDR3 is TGTGCCAGCAGCCTTCGTGGGGCGGTGAACACCGGGGAGCTGTTTTTT. It encodes CASSLRGAVNTGELFF.